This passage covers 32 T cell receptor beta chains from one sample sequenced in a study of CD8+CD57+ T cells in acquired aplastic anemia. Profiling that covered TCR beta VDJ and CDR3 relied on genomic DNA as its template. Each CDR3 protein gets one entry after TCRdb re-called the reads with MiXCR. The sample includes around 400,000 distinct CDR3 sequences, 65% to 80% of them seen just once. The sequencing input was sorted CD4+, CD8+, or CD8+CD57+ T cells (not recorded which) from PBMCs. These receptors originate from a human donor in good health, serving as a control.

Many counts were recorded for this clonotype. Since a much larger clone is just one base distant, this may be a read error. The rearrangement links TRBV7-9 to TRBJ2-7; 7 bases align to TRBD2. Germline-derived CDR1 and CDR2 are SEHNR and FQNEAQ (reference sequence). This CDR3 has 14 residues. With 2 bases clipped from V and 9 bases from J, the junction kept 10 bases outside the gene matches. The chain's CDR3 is CASSLRTSGGGQYF. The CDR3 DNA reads TGTGCCAGCAGCTTAAGGACTAGTGGAGGCGGGCAGTACTTC.

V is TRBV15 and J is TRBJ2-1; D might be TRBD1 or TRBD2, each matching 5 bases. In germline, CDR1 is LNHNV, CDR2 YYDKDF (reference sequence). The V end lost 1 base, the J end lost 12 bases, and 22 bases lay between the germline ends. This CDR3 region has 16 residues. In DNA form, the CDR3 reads TGTGCCACCAGCAGAGTGAGGACTGGGCAGGGAGATACGCAGTTCTTC. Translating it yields CATSRVRTGQGDTQFF.

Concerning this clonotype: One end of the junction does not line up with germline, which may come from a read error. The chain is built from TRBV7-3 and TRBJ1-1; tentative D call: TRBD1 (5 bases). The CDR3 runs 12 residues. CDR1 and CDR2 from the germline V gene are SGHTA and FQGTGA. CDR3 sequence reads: CASSRQGAEALF. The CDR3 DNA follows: TGTGCCAGCAGCCGGCAGGGCGCTGAGGCTTTGTTT.

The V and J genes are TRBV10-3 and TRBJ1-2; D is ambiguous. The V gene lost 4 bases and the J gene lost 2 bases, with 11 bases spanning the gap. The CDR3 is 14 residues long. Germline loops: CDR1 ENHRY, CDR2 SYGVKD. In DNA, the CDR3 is TGTGCCATCAGTGGGACCGACGGGAACTATGGCTACACCTTC. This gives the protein CAISGTDGNYGYTF.

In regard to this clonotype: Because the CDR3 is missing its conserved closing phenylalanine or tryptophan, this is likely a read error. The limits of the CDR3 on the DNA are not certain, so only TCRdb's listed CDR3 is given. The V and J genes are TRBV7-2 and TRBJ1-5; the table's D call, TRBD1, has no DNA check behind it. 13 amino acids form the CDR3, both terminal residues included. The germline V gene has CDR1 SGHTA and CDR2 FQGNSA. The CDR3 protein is CASSPVRAQPQHS.

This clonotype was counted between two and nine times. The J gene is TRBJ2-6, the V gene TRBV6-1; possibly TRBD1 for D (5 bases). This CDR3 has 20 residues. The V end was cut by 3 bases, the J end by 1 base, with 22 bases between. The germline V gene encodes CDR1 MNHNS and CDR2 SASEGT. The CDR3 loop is CASSDPDQGFVLSGANVLTF. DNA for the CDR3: TGTGCCAGCAGTGACCCTGACCAGGGATTTGTTCTTTCTGGGGCCAACGTCCTGACTTTC.

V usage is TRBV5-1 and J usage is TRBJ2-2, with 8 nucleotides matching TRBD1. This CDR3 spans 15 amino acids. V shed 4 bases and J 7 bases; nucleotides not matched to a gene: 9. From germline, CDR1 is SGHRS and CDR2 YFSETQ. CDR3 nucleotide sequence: TGCGCCAGCAGCACCTCACAGGGGGGTATCGGGGAGCTGTTTTTT. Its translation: CASSTSQGGIGELFF.

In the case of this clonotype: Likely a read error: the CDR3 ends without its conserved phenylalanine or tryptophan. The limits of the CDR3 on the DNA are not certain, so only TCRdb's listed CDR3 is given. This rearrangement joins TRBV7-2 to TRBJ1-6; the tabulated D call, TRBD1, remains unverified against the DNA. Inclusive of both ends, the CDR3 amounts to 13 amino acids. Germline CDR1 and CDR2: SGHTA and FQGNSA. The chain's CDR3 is CASSLVEGTRQPQ.

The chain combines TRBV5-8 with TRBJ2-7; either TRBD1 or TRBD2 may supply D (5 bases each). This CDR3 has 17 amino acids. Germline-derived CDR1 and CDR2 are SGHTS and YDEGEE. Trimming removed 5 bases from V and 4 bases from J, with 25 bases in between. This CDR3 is CASRGTGRFLRGYEQYF. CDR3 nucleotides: TGTGCCAGCAGGGGTACGGGACGATTCTTGAGGGGTTACGAGCAGTACTTC.

The CDR3 loop is CAISDRGGTGNTIYF. The CDR3, as DNA: TGTGCCATCAGTGACCGAGGGGGAACTGGAAACACCATATATTTT. J is TRBJ1-3 and V is TRBV10-3; tentative D call: TRBD1 (6 bases). Germline V gene sequence: CDR1 ENHRY, CDR2 SYGVKD. The germline V and J ends were trimmed by 3 bases and 2 bases, with 11 bases remaining between them. The CDR3 length is 15 residues.

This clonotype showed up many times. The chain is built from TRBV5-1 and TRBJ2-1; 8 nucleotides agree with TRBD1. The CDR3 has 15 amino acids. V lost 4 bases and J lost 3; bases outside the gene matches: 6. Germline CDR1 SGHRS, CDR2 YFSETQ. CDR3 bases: TGCGCCAGCAGCCCAACACAGGGGGGCTACAATGAGCAGTTCTTC. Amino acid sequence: CASSPTQGGYNEQFF.

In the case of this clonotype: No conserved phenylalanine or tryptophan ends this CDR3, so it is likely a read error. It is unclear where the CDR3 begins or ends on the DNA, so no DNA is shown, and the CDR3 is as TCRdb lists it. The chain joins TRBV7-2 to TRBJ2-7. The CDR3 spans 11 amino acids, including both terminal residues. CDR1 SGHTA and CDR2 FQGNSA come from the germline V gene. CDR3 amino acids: CASQLNGGQSY.

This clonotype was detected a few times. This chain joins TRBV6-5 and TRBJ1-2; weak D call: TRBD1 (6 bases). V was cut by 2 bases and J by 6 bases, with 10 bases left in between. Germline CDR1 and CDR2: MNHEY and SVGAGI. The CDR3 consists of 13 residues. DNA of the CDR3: TGTGCCAGCAGTTACGACAGGCTCGATGGCTACACCTTC. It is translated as CASSYDRLDGYTF.

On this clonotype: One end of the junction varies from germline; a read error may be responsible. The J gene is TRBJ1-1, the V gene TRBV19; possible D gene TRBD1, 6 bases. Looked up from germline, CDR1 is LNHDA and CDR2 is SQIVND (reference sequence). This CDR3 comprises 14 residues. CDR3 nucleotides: TGTGCCAGTAGTTTATCGGACAGAAACACTAAAGCCTTCTTT. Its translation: CASSLSDRNTKAFF.

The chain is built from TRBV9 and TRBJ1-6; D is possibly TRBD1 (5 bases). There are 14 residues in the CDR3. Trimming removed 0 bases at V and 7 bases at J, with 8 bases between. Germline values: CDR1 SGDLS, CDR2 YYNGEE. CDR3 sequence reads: CASSVVGGNSPLHF. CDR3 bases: TGTGCCAGCAGCGTAGTCGGGGGAAATTCACCCCTCCACTTT.

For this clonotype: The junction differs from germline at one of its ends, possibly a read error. CDR3 nucleotides: TGCGCCAGCAGCCAGGACCGACTCTACGAGCAGTACTTC. Translated: CASSQDRLYEQYF. The chain carries TRBV5-5 and TRBJ2-7; D is ambiguous. This CDR3 has 13 residues. The germline V gene encodes CDR1 SGHKS and CDR2 YYEKEE (reference sequence). Combining the CDR3 with reference TRBV5-5 and TRBJ2-7 gives the whole variable domain DAGVTQSPTHLIKTRGQQVTLRCSPISGHKSVSWYQQVLGQGPQFIFQYYEKEERGRGNFPDRFSARQFPNYSSELNVNALLLGDSALYLCASSQDRLYEQYFGPGTRLTVT.

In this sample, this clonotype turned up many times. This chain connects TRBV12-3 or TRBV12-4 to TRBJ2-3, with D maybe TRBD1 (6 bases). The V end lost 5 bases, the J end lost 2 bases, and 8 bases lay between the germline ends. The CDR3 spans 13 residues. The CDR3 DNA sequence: TGTGCCAGCAGTAGGGGGTACACAGATACGCAGTATTTT. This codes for CASSRGYTDTQYF.

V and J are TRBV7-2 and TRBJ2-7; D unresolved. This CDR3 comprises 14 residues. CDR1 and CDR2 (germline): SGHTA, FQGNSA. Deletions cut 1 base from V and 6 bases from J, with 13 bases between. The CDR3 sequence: CASSLGGSPREQYF. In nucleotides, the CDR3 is TGTGCCAGCAGCTTAGGTGGCAGCCCTCGCGAGCAGTACTTC.

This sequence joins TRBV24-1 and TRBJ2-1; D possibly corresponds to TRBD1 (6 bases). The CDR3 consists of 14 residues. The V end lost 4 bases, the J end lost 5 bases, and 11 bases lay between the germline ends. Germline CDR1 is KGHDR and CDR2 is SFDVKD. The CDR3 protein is CATSDRGQNNEQFF. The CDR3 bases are TGTGCCACCAGTGACCGAGGACAGAACAATGAGCAGTTCTTC.

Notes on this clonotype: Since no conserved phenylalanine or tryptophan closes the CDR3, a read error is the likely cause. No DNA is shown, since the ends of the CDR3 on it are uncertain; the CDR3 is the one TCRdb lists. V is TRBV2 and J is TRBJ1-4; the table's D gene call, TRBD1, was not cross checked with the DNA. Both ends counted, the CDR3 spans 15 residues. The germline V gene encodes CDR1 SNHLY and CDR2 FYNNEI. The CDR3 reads CATSRDRKTDTQQFG.

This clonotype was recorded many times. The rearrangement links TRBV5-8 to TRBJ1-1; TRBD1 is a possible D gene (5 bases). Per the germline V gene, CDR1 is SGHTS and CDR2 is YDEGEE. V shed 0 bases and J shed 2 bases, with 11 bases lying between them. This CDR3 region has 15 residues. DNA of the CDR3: TGTGCCAGCAGCTTGGGGGGGGTTCTCAACACTGAAGCTTTCTTT. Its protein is CASSLGGVLNTEAFF.

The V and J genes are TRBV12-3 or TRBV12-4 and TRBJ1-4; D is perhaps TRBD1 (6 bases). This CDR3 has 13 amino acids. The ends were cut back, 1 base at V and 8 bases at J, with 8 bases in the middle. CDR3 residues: CASSLGTEEKLFF. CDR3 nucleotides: TGTGCCAGCAGTTTAGGGACAGAAGAAAAACTGTTTTTT.

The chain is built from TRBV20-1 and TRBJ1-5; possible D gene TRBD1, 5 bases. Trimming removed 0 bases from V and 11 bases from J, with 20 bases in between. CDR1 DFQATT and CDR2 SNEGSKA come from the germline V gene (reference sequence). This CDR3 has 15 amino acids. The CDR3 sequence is CSARDQGGGVKAQHF. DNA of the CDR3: TGCAGTGCTAGAGATCAGGGTGGGGGGGTGAAGGCCCAGCATTTT.

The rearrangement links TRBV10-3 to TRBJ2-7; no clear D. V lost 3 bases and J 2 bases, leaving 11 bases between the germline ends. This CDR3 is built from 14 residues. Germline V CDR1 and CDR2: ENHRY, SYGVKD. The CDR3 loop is CAISDSPATYEQYF. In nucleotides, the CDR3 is TGTGCCATCAGTGACTCGCCGGCCACCTACGAGCAGTACTTC.

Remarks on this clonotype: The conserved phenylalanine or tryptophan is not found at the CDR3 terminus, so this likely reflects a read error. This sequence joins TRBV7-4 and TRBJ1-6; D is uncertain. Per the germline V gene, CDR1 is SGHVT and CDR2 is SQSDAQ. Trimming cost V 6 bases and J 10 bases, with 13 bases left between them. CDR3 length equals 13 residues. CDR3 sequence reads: CASSFEGVSPLHV. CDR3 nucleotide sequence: TGTGCCAGCAGTTTCGAGGGAGTATCACCCCTCCACGTT.

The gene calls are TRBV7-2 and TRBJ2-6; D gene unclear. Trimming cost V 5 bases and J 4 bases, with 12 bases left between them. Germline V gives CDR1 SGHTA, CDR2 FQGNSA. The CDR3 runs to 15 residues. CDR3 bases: TGTGCCAGCAGCATTTCCCCCGCCGGGGCCAACGTCCTGACTTTC. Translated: CASSISPAGANVLTF.

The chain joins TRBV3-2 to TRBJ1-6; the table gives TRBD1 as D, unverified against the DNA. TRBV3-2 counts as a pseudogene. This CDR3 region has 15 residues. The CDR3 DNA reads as TGTGCCAGCAGTTTTGGTGTGGGGGATCATTCACCCCTCCACTTT. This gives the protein CASSFGVGDHSPLHF.

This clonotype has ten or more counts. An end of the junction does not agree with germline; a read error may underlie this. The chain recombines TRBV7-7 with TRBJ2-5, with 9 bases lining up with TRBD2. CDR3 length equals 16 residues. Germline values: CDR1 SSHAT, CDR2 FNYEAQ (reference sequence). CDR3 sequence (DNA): TGTGCTAGCAGCCACGGGGGGCGGGGGGGCCGGGAGACCCAGTACTTC. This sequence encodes CASSHGGRGGRETQYF.

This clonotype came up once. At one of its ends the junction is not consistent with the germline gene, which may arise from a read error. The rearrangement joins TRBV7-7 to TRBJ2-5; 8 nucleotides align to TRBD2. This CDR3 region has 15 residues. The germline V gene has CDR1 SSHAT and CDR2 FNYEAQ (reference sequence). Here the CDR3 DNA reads TGTGCCAGTAGCTTTATACTAGCGGACCAAAAGACCCAGTACTTC. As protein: CASSFILADQKTQYF.

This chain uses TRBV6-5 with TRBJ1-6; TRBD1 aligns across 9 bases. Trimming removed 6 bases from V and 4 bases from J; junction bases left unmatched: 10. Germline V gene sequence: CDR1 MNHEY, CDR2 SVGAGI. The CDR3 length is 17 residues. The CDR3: CASRPRTGAQYNSPLHF. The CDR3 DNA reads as TGTGCCAGCAGACCGCGGACAGGGGCGCAATATAATTCACCCCTCCACTTT.

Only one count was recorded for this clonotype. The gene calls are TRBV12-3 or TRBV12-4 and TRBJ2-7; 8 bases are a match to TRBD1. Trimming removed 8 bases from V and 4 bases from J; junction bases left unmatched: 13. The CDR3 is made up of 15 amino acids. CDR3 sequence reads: CASPGVDRAGYEQYF. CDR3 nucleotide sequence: TGTGCCAGCCCAGGCGTGGACAGGGCAGGGTACGAGCAGTACTTC.

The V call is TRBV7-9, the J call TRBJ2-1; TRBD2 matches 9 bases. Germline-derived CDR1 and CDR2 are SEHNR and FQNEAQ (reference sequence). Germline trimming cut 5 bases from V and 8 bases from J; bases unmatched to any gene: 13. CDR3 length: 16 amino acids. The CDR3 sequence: CASSISAGGTHDEQFF. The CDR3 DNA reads TGTGCCAGCAGCATATCAGCGGGAGGAACGCACGATGAGCAGTTCTTC.